This T cell receptor beta chain appears in the sequencing data of a study of T cells after yellow fever vaccination. Via MiXCR, TCRdb re-called the 5' RACE reads, giving one row per CDR3 protein. The table lists 500,000 to 650,000 distinct CDR3 sequences, around a sixth of them singletons. From germline, CDR1 is DFQATT and CDR2 SNEGSKA (reference sequence). This CDR3 is 15 amino acids long. V lost 4 bases, J lost 2 bases, and 18 bases lay in between. As for this clonotype: The antigen remains unidentified.

General study points: Though weaker, the secondary response peaked faster, on day 5 versus 15.

The genes are TRBV20-1 and TRBJ2-7; D is possibly TRBD1 (5 bases). This clonotype originated in a young man who received the YFV17D yellow fever vaccine. The sequencing used PBMCs, collected 5 days after the first yellow fever vaccination. The CDR3 sequence is CSAKGLNLQTYEQYF. The CDR3 nucleotides read TGCAGTGCTAAGGGGCTTAACCTGCAAACCTACGAGCAGTACTTC.